These 25 T cell receptor beta chains share one sample of origin, sequenced in a study of T cell responses to AZD1222 COVID-19 vaccine. Using immunoSEQ multiplex PCR, the repertoire was profiled, and TCRdb retains in-frame clones only, with some absent. This sample yields 150,000 to 200,000 clones, of which roughly 92% are seen a single time; around 1.3% belongs to the top ten. The material was peripheral blood, obtained on day 0 of AZD1222 vaccination. These receptors all come from an adult in good health.

The genes are TRBV4-3 and TRBJ2-2, with 7 bases fitting TRBD2. V dropped 1 base and J dropped 5; count of bases not matched to a gene: 13. Per the germline V gene, CDR1 is LGHNA and CDR2 is YSLEER. The length of the CDR3 is 18 residues. The CDR3 DNA reads as TGCGCCAGCAGCCAAGGAGCGGGAAAAGGGTTCGGAACCGGGGAGCTGTTTTTT. This sequence encodes CASSQGAGKGFGTGELFF.

The chain links TRBV19 to TRBJ1-4, with D perhaps TRBD1 (5 bases). The CDR3 covers 15 residues. Germline CDR1 is LNHDA and CDR2 is SQIVND (reference sequence). The V gene lost 9 bases and the J gene lost 5 bases, with 19 bases spanning the gap. CDR3 amino acids: CASSDQGRDNEKLFF. The CDR3 DNA is TGTGCCAGCTCAGACCAGGGAAGGGACAATGAAAAACTGTTTTTT.

The chain employs TRBV4-3 and TRBJ1-1, with D hard to call. Per the germline V gene, CDR1 is LGHNA and CDR2 is YSLEER. CDR3 length equals 13 residues. Trimming pared 8 bases from V and 4 bases from J, leaving 14 bases between. DNA for the CDR3: TGCGCCAGCGGGAACAACTTGGGCACTGAAGCTTTCTTT. Protein product: CASGNNLGTEAFF.

The CDR3 DNA reads TGTGCCAGCAGCAAATCCGGACTAGCGGGGGCCCCGGACTACGAGCAGTACTTC. It specifies CASSKSGLAGAPDYEQYF. This chain uses TRBV7-8 with TRBJ2-7; 13 bases align to TRBD2. CDR1 is SGHVS and CDR2 is FQNEAQ in the germline V gene. This CDR3 comprises 18 residues. Trimming at V came to 5 bases and at J to 3 bases, leaving 13 bases not matched to a gene.

The chain combines TRBV7-9 with TRBJ1-1, with D unclear. Germline V CDR1 and CDR2: SEHNR, FQNEAQ (reference sequence). Deletions cut 2 bases from V and 6 bases from J, with 10 bases between. The CDR3 spans 13 residues. In DNA, the CDR3 is TGTGCCAGCAGCTTAACAGAGTCCCCTGAAGCTTTCTTT. Translation: CASSLTESPEAFF.

This rearrangement joins TRBV27 to TRBJ2-7; D uncertain. CDR1 is MNHEY, CDR2 SMNVEV, per germline (reference sequence). Trimming pared 8 bases from V and 3 bases from J, leaving 14 bases between. The length of the CDR3 is 13 residues. CDR3 DNA sequence: TGTGCCAGCCGACGGGCGTCCCGCTACGAGCAGTACTTC. Its translation: CASRRASRYEQYF.

J is TRBJ2-7 and V is TRBV7-2; tentative D call: TRBD1 (5 bases). The V end was cut by 5 bases, the J end by 2 bases, with 13 bases between. The CDR3 consists of 14 residues. From germline, CDR1 is SGHTA and CDR2 FQGNSA. CDR3: CASSPDHRTYEQYF. In DNA, the CDR3 is TGTGCCAGCAGCCCAGACCACAGGACCTACGAGCAGTACTTC.

The genes are TRBV7-2 and TRBJ1-3; 8 bases line up with TRBD1. The CDR3 is 16 residues long. Germline loops: CDR1 SGHTA, CDR2 FQGNSA. V was clipped by 5 bases and J by 3 bases; unmatched bases: 9. DNA of the CDR3: TGTGCCAGCAGCCCTCGCCAGGGGGCTTATGGAAACACCATATATTTT. This codes for CASSPRQGAYGNTIYF.

In this sample, this clone turned up once. This chain uses TRBV28 with TRBJ1-1; no reliable D call. Trimming took 3 bases from V and 1 from J, leaving 6 bases between them. Germline V lookup: CDR1 MDHEN, CDR2 SYDVKM. The CDR3 is 13 amino acids. CDR3 nucleotide sequence: TGTGCCAGCAGTTTCAGGCAGAACACTGAAGCTTTCTTT. Protein sequence: CASSFRQNTEAFF.

V and J are TRBV5-4 and TRBJ2-3; 14 bases align to TRBD2. J was trimmed by 6 bases and V by 4 bases; bases with no gene match: 4. The CDR3 covers 15 residues. Germline V CDR1 and CDR2: SGHNT, YYREEE (reference sequence). The CDR3 sequence: CASSLGLAGADTQYF. DNA for the CDR3: TGTGCCAGCAGCCTGGGACTAGCGGGGGCGGATACGCAGTATTTT.

The J gene is TRBJ1-1, the V gene TRBV5-8; 7 nucleotides match TRBD1. The germline CDR1 and CDR2 sequences are SGHTS and YDEGEE. Trimming took 4 bases from V and 0 from J; bases not matched to a gene: 3. The CDR3 length is 14 residues. CDR3 protein: CASSLGQMNTEAFF. The CDR3 nucleotides are TGTGCCAGCAGCCTGGGACAGATGAACACTGAAGCTTTCTTT.

The rearrangement uses TRBV20-1 and TRBJ2-7; 7 bases match TRBD1. The junction had 2 bases not matched to a gene; V was cut back by 3 bases and J by 3 bases. CDR1 is DFQATT, CDR2 SNEGSKA, per germline (reference sequence). The CDR3 contains 12 residues. The CDR3, as DNA: TGCAGTGCTAGTGGGACAGACTACGAGCAGTACTTC. This gives the protein CSASGTDYEQYF.

The V and J genes are TRBV5-1 and TRBJ1-1, with D hard to call. The CDR3 sequence is 14 residues long. CDR1 and CDR2 from the germline V gene are SGHRS and YFSETQ. Between the trimmed V and J ends, which lost 0 bases and 3 bases, there was a span of 9 bases. CDR3: CASSLVADYTEAFF. The CDR3 bases are TGCGCCAGCAGCTTGGTCGCGGACTACACTGAAGCTTTCTTT.

The chain joins TRBV7-3 to TRBJ2-1; D unresolved. The ends were cut back, 5 bases at V and 6 bases at J, with 11 bases in the middle. The V gene's germline CDR1 is SGHTA and CDR2 FQGTGA. The CDR3 consists of 13 residues. This chain's CDR3 is CASSPEWGNEQFF. The CDR3 DNA is TGTGCCAGCAGCCCGGAGTGGGGCAATGAGCAGTTCTTC. Full variable domain (missing parts from reference TRBV7-3 and TRBJ2-1): GAGVSQTPSNKVTEKGKYVELRCDPISGHTALYWYRQSLGQGPEFLIYFQGTGAADDSGLPNDRFFAVRPEGSVSTLKIQRTERGDSAVYLCASSPEWGNEQFFGPGTRLTVL.

The J gene is TRBJ2-7, the V gene TRBV11-3; maybe TRBD2 (5 bases). The CDR3 runs to 13 residues. Germline V gene data show CDR1 as SGHNT and CDR2 as YENEEA. V shed 1 base and J shed 3 bases, with 7 bases lying between them. The CDR3 DNA sequence: TGTGCCAGCAGCTTAGGGGCGGGCTACGAGCAGTACTTC. The encoded protein is CASSLGAGYEQYF.

The V call is TRBV4-1, the J call TRBJ2-7; weak D call: TRBD2 (7 bases). The CDR3 loop spans 14 amino acids. Germline CDR1 reads MGHRA; CDR2 reads YSYEKL. V lost 4 bases, J lost 5 bases, and 15 bases lay in between. The CDR3: CASSLGRGRHEQYF. In DNA form, the CDR3 reads TGCGCCAGCAGCCTCGGGCGGGGGCGCCACGAGCAGTACTTC.

V gene TRBV3-1 (or the pseudogene TRBV3-2) combines with J gene TRBJ1-3; a possible D gene is TRBD1 (6 bases). Per germline, CDR1 LGHDT and CDR2 YNNKEL (reference sequence). The CDR3 has 15 residues. Trimming stripped 3 bases from V and 0 bases from J, with 9 bases between. CDR3 nucleotide sequence: TGTGCCAGCAGCCAGACAGGCTTCTCTGGAAACACCATATATTTT. This translates into CASSQTGFSGNTIYF.

This CDR3 is CASSLAGPSTDTQYF. The DNA for the CDR3 is TGTGCCAGCAGCTTAGCGGGTCCTAGCACAGATACGCAGTATTTT. This chain uses TRBV7-9 with TRBJ2-3; D gene uncertain. Germline V gives CDR1 SEHNR, CDR2 FQNEAQ (reference sequence). V lost 0 bases to trimming and J lost 0 bases, with 7 bases between them. The CDR3 covers 15 residues.

This clone was counted a single time. V gene TRBV18 combines with J gene TRBJ2-1; D might be TRBD1 (6 bases). V was cut by 7 bases and J by 5 bases, with 18 bases left in between. The length of the CDR3 is 15 residues. Germline lookup yields CDR1 KGHSH and CDR2 LQKENI. The CDR3: CASFTTGTPNNEQFF. In nucleotides, the CDR3 is TGTGCCAGCTTTACCACCGGGACACCCAACAATGAGCAGTTCTTC.

This clone was observed a handful of times. The rearrangement joins TRBV11-2 to TRBJ1-2, with 7 bases aligning to TRBD1. The CDR3 totals 16 residues. Germline trimming cut 5 bases from V and 7 bases from J; bases unmatched to any gene: 16. In germline, CDR1 is SGHAT, CDR2 FQNNGV. CDR3 residues: CASSPVTGMGWGGYTF. The CDR3 nucleotides read TGTGCCAGCAGCCCGGTGACAGGGATGGGATGGGGTGGCTACACCTTC.

This clone appeared once. V usage is TRBV2 and J usage is TRBJ2-5; D perhaps matches TRBD2 (5 bases). The CDR3 covers 13 residues. The V gene's germline CDR1 is SNHLY and CDR2 FYNNEI. Trimming took off 6 bases at V and 5 bases at J, with 13 bases between the two ends. The CDR3 DNA sequence: TGTGCCAGCAGGGACTCCACGCCGGAGACCCAGTACTTC. Protein product: CASRDSTPETQYF.

J is TRBJ1-6 and V is TRBV30; D unresolved. Germline CDR1 is GTSNPN and CDR2 is SVGIG (reference sequence). This CDR3 contains 13 residues. Trimming stripped 2 bases from V and 9 bases from J, with 11 bases between. Written as DNA, the CDR3 is TGTGCCTGGAGTTTGAGTCCGGGTTCACCCCTCCACTTT. Translation gives CAWSLSPGSPLHF. Using reference TRBV30 and TRBJ1-6 for the parts outside the CDR3, the full variable domain is SQTIHQWPATLVQPVGSPLSLECTVEGTSNPNLYWYRQAAGRGLQLLFYSVGIGQISSEVPQNLSASRPQDRQFILSSKKLLLSDSGFYLCAWSLSPGSPLHFGNGTRLTVT.

The J gene is TRBJ2-7, the V gene TRBV27; D possibly uses TRBD1 or TRBD2 (5 bases each). CDR1 is MNHEY and CDR2 is SMNVEV in the germline V gene (reference sequence). The ends were cut back, 2 bases at V and 0 bases at J, with 23 bases in the middle. CDR3 length equals 19 residues. CDR3: CASSLRGRHATLPSYEQYF. The DNA for the CDR3 is TGTGCCAGCAGTTTAAGGGGACGGCACGCTACCCTCCCCTCCTACGAGCAGTACTTC.

The chain recombines TRBV6-1 with TRBJ1-5; D ambiguous. Germline V CDR1 and CDR2: MNHNS, SASEGT. Trimming took 1 base from V and 4 from J, leaving 5 bases between them. The CDR3 sequence is 13 residues long. CDR3 protein: CASSEVGNQPQHF. Here the CDR3 DNA reads TGTGCCAGCAGTGAAGTGGGTAATCAGCCCCAGCATTTT.

This chain links TRBV19 with TRBJ1-1, with D possibly TRBD1 on 5 matching bases. The CDR3 is 17 amino acids. The germline gives CDR1 LNHDA, CDR2 SQIVND (reference sequence). The V end was cut by 7 bases, the J end by 4 bases, with 25 bases between. CDR3 protein: CASMTQRGFSGTTEAFF. The CDR3 region has the DNA TGTGCCAGTATGACCCAGAGGGGATTTTCTGGGACCACTGAAGCTTTCTTT. Complete variable domain (other parts from reference TRBV19 and TRBJ1-1): DGGITQSPKYLFRKEGQNVTLSCEQNLNHDAMYWYRQDPGQGLRLIYYSQIVNDFQKGDIAEGYSVSREKKESFPLTVTSAQKNPTAFYLCASMTQRGFSGTTEAFFGQGTRLTVV.